These T cell receptor beta chains were read from a single sample in a study of blood T cell repertoires in COVID-19. The method was immunoSEQ multiplex PCR; TCRdb's version includes in-frame clones alone and lacks a portion of them. The sample has about 140,000 clones, around 82% seen once. The sequencing input was peripheral blood. These receptors all stem from a woman aged 55 to 70 with acute or convalescent COVID-19. CDR3s include the opening cysteine and the closing phenylalanine or tryptophan. D genes are given only for firm matches. Clone size is shown for a subset of rows, as once, few, many or a class of expanded clone.

V: TRBV18; D: TRBD1; J: TRBJ1-2; size: .; CDR3: CASSLPTGANYGYTF; DNA: TGTGCCAGCTCACTACCGACAGGGGCTAACTATGGCTACACCTTC
V: TRBV18; D: TRBD2; J: TRBJ2-1; size: .; CDR3: CASSPMSGSGLGNEQFF; DNA: TGTGCCAGCTCACCAATGAGCGGGAGTGGTTTGGGCAATGAGCAGTTCTTC
V: TRBV7-7; D: .; J: TRBJ2-5; size: .; CDR3: CASGRGETQYF; DNA: TGTGCTAGCGGACGAGGGGAGACCCAGTACTTC
V: TRBV3-1/TRBV3-2; D: .; J: TRBJ1-1; size: .; CDR3: CASSLRRYGTEAFF; DNA: TGTGCCAGCAGCCTACGGAGGTATGGCACTGAAGCTTTCTTT
V: TRBV25-1; D: .; J: TRBJ1-6; size: once; CDR3: CASSEVTELSLHF; DNA: TGTGCCAGCAGTGAAGTTACAGAACTTTCCCTCCACTTT
V: TRBV6-5; D: TRBD1; J: TRBJ1-1; size: many; CDR3: CASRSTGVLLEAFF; DNA: TGTGCCAGCAGATCGACAGGGGTCCTCCTCGAAGCTTTCTTT
V: TRBV3-1/TRBV3-2; D: .; J: TRBJ1-3; size: .; CDR3: CASIAGGVTSGNTIYF; DNA: TGTGCCAGCATCGCGGGGGGGGTTACCTCTGGAAACACCATATATTTT
V: TRBV9; D: .; J: TRBJ2-5; size: .; CDR3: CASIPGDSGETQYF; DNA: TGTGCCAGCATCCCGGGGGACTCGGGGGAGACCCAGTACTTC
V: TRBV3-1/TRBV3-2; D: .; J: TRBJ1-1; size: .; CDR3: CASSQTGRGTEAFF; DNA: TGTGCCAGCAGCCAAACAGGCAGGGGCACTGAAGCTTTCTTT
V: TRBV19; D: .; J: TRBJ1-2; size: few; CDR3: CASTLGKALTF; DNA: TGTGCCAGTACCCTCGGGAAGGCTCTGACCTTC
V: TRBV3-1/TRBV3-2; D: .; J: TRBJ2-7; size: few; CDR3: CASSRYRDSTYEQYF; DNA: TGTGCCAGCAGTCGTTATCGGGACTCAACCTACGAGCAGTACTTC
V: TRBV30; D: .; J: TRBJ2-1; size: few; CDR3: CAWSVFPLAPYNEQFF; DNA: TGTGCCTGGAGTGTATTCCCCCTAGCACCCTACAATGAGCAGTTCTTC
V: TRBV5-1; D: TRBD1; J: TRBJ1-5; size: .; CDR3: CASSLTGDEGQPQHF; DNA: TGCGCCAGCAGTTTGACAGGGGATGAGGGTCAGCCCCAGCATTTT
V: TRBV6-5; D: TRBD2; J: TRBJ2-1; size: .; CDR3: CASSYSSGGINEQFF; DNA: TGTGCCAGCAGTTACTCAAGCGGGGGAATCAATGAGCAGTTCTTC
V: TRBV15; D: .; J: TRBJ2-2; size: .; CDR3: CATSRDDGQNTGELFF; DNA: TGTGCCACCAGCAGAGACGACGGACAGAACACCGGGGAGCTGTTTTTT
V: TRBV28; D: .; J: TRBJ2-2; size: .; CDR3: CASRSTRRAGELFF; DNA: TGTGCCAGCAGGTCGACTAGGAGGGCCGGGGAGCTGTTTTTT
V: TRBV3-1/TRBV3-2; D: TRBD1; J: TRBJ1-3; size: once; CDR3: CASSQPTGTIYF; DNA: TGTGCCAGCAGCCAACCGACAGGGACCATATATTTT
V: TRBV9; D: .; J: TRBJ1-1; size: .; CDR3: CASSVSLNPPEIQAFF; DNA: TGTGCCAGCAGCGTCTCCCTAAATCCTCCCGAGATCCAAGCTTTCTTT
V: TRBV11-3; D: TRBD2; J: TRBJ2-5; size: .; CDR3: CASSPGLAGGLETQYF; DNA: TGTGCCAGCTCCCCGGGACTAGCGGGAGGCTTGGAGACCCAGTACTTC
V: TRBV28; D: .; J: TRBJ2-7; size: .; CDR3: CASSLSGTSYEQYF; DNA: TGTGCCAGCAGTTTATCAGGAACCTCCTACGAGCAGTACTTC
V: TRBV16; D: .; J: TRBJ2-3; size: once; CDR3: CASSQWIAGLGDTQYF; DNA: TGTGCCAGCAGCCAATGGATTGCGGGGCTGGGAGATACGCAGTATTTT
V: TRBV15; D: TRBD2; J: TRBJ2-7; size: .; CDR3: CATSVAPGGAYEQYF; DNA: TGTGCCACCAGCGTAGCTCCGGGAGGGGCCTACGAGCAGTACTTC
V: TRBV28; D: TRBD1; J: TRBJ2-7; size: .; CDR3: CASSLPRRTGIPYEQYF; DNA: TGTGCCAGCAGTTTACCCCGCCGGACAGGGATCCCTTACGAGCAGTACTTC
V: TRBV27; D: .; J: TRBJ2-4; size: .; CDR3: CASSLTLYGIQYF; DNA: TGTGCCAGCAGTCTCACTCTATATGGCATTCAGTACTTC
V: TRBV13; D: .; J: TRBJ2-7; size: once; CDR3: CASSQTAGSSYEQYF; DNA: TGTGCCAGCAGCCAAACCGCGGGGAGCTCCTACGAGCAGTACTTC
V: TRBV5-4; D: .; J: TRBJ2-2; size: .; CDR3: CASSPRAGELFF; DNA: TGTGCCAGCAGCCCCCGCGCCGGGGAGCTGTTTTTT
V: TRBV11-2; D: TRBD2; J: TRBJ2-7; size: .; CDR3: CASSRTSGGSYEQYF; DNA: TGTGCCAGCAGTCGAACTAGCGGAGGCTCCTACGAGCAGTACTTC
V: TRBV5-1; D: .; J: TRBJ1-1; size: .; CDR3: CASSDQGGSTEAFF; DNA: TGCGCCAGCAGCGATCAGGGAGGAAGCACTGAAGCTTTCTTT
V: TRBV19; D: TRBD2; J: TRBJ2-5; size: .; CDR3: CASSIDGGSPQETQYF; DNA: TGTGCCAGTAGTATAGACGGCGGGAGCCCCCAAGAGACCCAGTACTTC